This TCR beta chain appears in the sequencing data of a study of T cell responses to AZD1222 COVID-19 vaccine. The table came from immunoSEQ multiplex PCR; TCRdb's copy has only in-frame clones and leaves some out. In the table there are more than 95,000 clones, approximately 90% of which are singletons. The germline V and J ends were trimmed by 5 bases and 0 bases, with 16 bases remaining between them. The V gene's germline CDR1 is LNHDA and CDR2 SQIVND (reference sequence). CDR3 length: 17 residues. Whole-study results and caveats: Elevations in Spike-specific TCR breadth and depth followed administration of two AZD1222 doses. Repertoire collection took place solely once the T cell response had peaked.

About this clone itself: What it recognizes is unknown.

The source is an adult who received the AZD1222 COVID-19 vaccine. The material was peripheral blood, obtained 28 days after the second AZD1222 dose. The chain recombines TRBV19 with TRBJ1-4; D gene unclear. CDR3 protein: CASSFHHYRATNEKLFF. CDR3 nucleotide sequence: TGTGCCAGTAGTTTCCACCACTACAGAGCAACTAATGAAAAACTGTTTTTT.